This TCR beta chain is drawn from a study of molecular identifiers for immune sequencing clone quantification. Many counts were recorded for this clonotype. Using 10%, 30% or 50% RNA, naive CD8 libraries were derived from around 20,000 to 1,000,000 sorted cells. Using a CD8+CD4-CCR7+CD45RA+ phenotype, naive CD8 T cells were sorted. As previously described, bulk TCR libraries were made using listed TCR primers. Using its own MiXCR run on the PCR reads, TCRdb lists one record per CDR3 protein. The data contain more than 250,000 distinct CDR3 sequences, about 20% of them singletons. Trimming at V came to 7 bases and at J to 2 bases, leaving 5 bases not matched to a gene. CDR1 and CDR2 from the germline V gene are SEHNR and FQNEAQ (reference sequence). The CDR3 is 14 amino acids.

This TCR was recovered from a human donor in good health. Some libraries in this study had Jurkat cell RNA spiked in. The genes are TRBV7-9 and TRBJ2-3, with 8 nucleotides matching TRBD2. The sample comprised naive CD8+ T cells from blood, with Jurkat cell RNA spiked in. Subset meaning: FACS-sorted CD8+CD4-CCR7+CD45RA+ naive T cells. The CDR3 protein is CASKSGGLTDTQYF. CDR3 nucleotides: TGTGCCAGCAAGAGCGGGGGCCTCACAGATACGCAGTATTTT.